Described below is a single TCR beta chain sequence and its context. Its antigen remains unknown. Only CD45RO-negative cells positively selected for CCR7 counted as naive CD8 cells, so terminally differentiated effector memory CD45RA+ cells were excluded. Deep-level settings were used for running the assay. This table comes from immunoSEQ multiplex PCR, and its TCRdb copy is limited to in-frame clones, with some not included. The sample holds roughly 810,000 clones, about 96% seen once. The sample originates from a study of shared clonotypes between healthy human individuals. Study results and caveats: How much donors shared clonotypes was expected to be affected by sequencing depth.

Sequencing was performed on naive CD8+ T cells sorted from blood. The sequence came from a man aged 25-45 years in good health.

The CDR3 spells CASSSRTERDEQFF. CDR3 DNA: TGTGCCAGCAGCTCGAGGACCGAGAGGGATGAGCAGTTCTTC. J is TRBJ2-1 and V is TRBV11-3; weak D call: TRBD2 (5 bases). CDR1 and CDR2 from the germline V gene are SGHNT and YENEEA. This CDR3 contains 14 residues. V lost 4 bases and J lost 8, with 15 bases in between.